This T cell receptor (beta chain) was captured in a study of monozygotic twins with inflammatory bowel disease. Germline V gene lookup returns CDR1 KGHSH and CDR2 LQKENI. The CDR3 covers 13 residues. Every TCR library consumed about 3,500 ng of total RNA. Each CDR3 protein gets one entry in TCRdb, which reprocessed the 5' RACE reads and gives no DNA. Recorded for this sample: approximately 400,000 distinct CDR3 sequences. Study-wide points: Researchers report that IBD patients shared fewer clonotypes with others than healthy twins, especially amid disease activity. Backing was not found for a single strong signal or clonotype associated with IBD.

Blood was drawn at about 2.6 ml per donor. Remarks on this clonotype: Its antigen is unknown.

The sequencing sample was made of blood. This chain links TRBV18 with TRBJ2-1; absent DNA, TCRdb's TRBD1 call cannot be checked. This clonotype originated in a human donor with ulcerative colitis or Crohn's disease, or a healthy co-twin of an affected twin (not recorded which). The CDR3 reads CASSPTGNNEQFF.